This TCR beta chain appears in the sequencing data of a study of glioma-infiltrating T cells after dendritic cell vaccination. Assay: immunoSEQ multiplex PCR; the TCRdb copy retains only in-frame clones and omits some. This table holds about 65,000 clones, around nine tenths found once. Time point defined: after dendritic cell vaccination, including at tumor progression/relapse. This CDR3 spans 15 amino acids. Germline V gene sequence: CDR1 MNHEY, CDR2 SVGAGI. With 6 bases removed from V and 0 bases from J, the gap between germline ends came to 14 bases. The V and J genes are TRBV6-5 and TRBJ1-2; D unresolved. The material was blood, obtained after dendritic cell vaccination. The TCR originated in a human donor with glioblastoma. This CDR3 is CASSRAPPTNYGYTF. DNA for the CDR3: TGTGCCAGCAGCCGCGCACCGCCTACTAACTATGGCTACACCTTC.